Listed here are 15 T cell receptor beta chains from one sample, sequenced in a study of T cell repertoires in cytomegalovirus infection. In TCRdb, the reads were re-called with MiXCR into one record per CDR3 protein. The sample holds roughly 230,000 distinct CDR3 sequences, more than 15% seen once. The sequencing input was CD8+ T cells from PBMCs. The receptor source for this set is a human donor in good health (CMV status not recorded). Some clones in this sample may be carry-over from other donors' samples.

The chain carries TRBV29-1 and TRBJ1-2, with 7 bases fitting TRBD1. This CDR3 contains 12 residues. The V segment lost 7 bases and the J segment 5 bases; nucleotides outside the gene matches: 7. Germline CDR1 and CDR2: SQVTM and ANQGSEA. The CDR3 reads CSAQTGTYGYTF. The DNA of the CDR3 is TGCAGCGCTCAGACAGGGACGTATGGCTACACCTTC.

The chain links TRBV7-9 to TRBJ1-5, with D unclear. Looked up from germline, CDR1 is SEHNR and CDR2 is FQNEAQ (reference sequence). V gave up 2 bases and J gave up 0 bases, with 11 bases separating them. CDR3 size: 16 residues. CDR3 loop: CASSLSKVDSNQPQHF. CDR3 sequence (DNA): TGTGCCAGCAGCTTATCCAAGGTGGATAGCAATCAGCCCCAGCATTTT.

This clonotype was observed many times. Here the CDR3 reads CASSTGHSSYEQYF. CDR3 bases: TGTGCCAGCAGCACAGGCCACTCCTCCTACGAGCAGTACTTC. The V and J genes are TRBV11-2 and TRBJ2-7, with D perhaps matching TRBD1 (5 bases). The germline V gene encodes CDR1 SGHAT and CDR2 FQNNGV. V shed 5 bases and J shed 0 bases, with 11 bases lying between them. CDR3 length: 14 amino acids.

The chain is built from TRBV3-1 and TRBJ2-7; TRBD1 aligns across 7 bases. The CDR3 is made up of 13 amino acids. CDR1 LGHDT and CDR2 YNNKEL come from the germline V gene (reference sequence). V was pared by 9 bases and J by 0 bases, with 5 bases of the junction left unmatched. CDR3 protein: CASRDSTSYEQYF. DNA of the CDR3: TGTGCCAGTCGGGACAGTACCTCCTACGAGCAGTACTTC.

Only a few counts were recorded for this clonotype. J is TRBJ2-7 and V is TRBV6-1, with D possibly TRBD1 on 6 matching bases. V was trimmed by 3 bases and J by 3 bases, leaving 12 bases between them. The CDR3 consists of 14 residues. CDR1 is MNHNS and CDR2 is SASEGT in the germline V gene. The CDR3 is CASSEAGENYEQYF. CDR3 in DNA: TGTGCCAGCAGTGAGGCAGGGGAAAACTACGAGCAGTACTTC.

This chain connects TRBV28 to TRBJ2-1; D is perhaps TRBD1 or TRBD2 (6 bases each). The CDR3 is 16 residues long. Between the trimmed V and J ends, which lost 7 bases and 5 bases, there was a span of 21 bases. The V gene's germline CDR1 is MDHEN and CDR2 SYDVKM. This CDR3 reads CASTTGGQVVHNEQFF. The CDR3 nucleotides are TGTGCCAGCACTACCGGGGGCCAAGTTGTCCACAATGAGCAGTTCTTC.

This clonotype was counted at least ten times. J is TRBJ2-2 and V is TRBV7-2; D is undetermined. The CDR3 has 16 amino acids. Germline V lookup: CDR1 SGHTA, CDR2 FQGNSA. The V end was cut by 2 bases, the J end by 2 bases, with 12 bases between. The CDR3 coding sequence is TGTGCCAGCAGCTTAAACTGGATCGCCAACACCGGGGAGCTGTTTTTT. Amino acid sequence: CASSLNWIANTGELFF.

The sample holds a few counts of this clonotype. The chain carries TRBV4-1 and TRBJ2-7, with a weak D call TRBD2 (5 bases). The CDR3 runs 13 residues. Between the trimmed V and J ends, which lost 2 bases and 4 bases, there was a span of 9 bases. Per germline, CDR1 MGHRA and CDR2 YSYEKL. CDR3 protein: CASSQSGEYEQYF. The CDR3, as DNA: TGCGCCAGCAGCCAATCCGGGGAATACGAGCAGTACTTC.

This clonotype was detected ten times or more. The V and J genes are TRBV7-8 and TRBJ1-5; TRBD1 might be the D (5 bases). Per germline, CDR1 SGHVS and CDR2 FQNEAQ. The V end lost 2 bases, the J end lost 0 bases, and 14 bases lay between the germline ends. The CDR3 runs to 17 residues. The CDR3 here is CASSLRDGTYSNQPQHF. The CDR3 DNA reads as TGTGCCAGCAGCTTACGGGACGGCACCTATAGCAATCAGCCCCAGCATTTT.

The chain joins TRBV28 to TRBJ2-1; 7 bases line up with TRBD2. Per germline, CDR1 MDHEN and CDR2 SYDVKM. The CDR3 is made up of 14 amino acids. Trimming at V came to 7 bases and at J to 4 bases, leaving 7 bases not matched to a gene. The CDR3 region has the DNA TGTGCCAGCACCAGAACGGGGGGATACAATGAGCAGTTCTTC. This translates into CASTRTGGYNEQFF. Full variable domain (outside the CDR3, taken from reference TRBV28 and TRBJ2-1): DVKVTQSSRYLVKRTGEKVFLECVQDMDHENMFWYRQDPGLGLRLIYFSYDVKMKEKGDIPEGYSVSREKKERFSLILESASTNQTSMYLCASTRTGGYNEQFFGPGTRLTVL.

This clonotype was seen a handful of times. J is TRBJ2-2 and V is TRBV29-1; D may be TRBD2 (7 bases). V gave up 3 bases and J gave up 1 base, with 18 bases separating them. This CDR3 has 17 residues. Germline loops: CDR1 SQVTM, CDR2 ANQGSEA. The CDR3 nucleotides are TGCAGCGTTGAGTTACGCGGGGGCGACAAGAACACCGGGGAGCTGTTTTTT. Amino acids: CSVELRGGDKNTGELFF.

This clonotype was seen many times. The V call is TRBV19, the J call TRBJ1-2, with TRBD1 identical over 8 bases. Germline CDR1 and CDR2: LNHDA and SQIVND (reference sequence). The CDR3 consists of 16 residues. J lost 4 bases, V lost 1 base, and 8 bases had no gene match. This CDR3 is CASSIGPGQDPYGYTF. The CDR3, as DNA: TGTGCCAGTAGTATAGGCCCGGGACAGGACCCCTATGGCTACACCTTC.

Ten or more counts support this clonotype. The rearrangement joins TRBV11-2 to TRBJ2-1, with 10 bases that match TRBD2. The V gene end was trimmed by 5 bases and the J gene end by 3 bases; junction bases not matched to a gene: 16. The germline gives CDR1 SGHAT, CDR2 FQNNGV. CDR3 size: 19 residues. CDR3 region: CASSPTISRGLASYNEQFF. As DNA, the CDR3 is TGTGCCAGCAGCCCCACTATTTCGAGGGGACTAGCGAGCTACAATGAGCAGTTCTTC.

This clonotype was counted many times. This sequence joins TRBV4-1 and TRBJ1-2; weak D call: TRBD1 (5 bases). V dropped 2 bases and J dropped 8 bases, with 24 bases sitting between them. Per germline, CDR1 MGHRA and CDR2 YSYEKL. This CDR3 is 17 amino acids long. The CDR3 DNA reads TGCGCCAGCAGCCAAAGCTCGTCGACAGCTCTAGGGTACGGCTACACCTTC. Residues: CASSQSSSTALGYGYTF.

CDR3 amino acids: CASAGRGDYEQYF. CDR3 DNA: TGTGCCAGCGCGGGGAGGGGGGACTACGAGCAGTACTTC. The chain couples TRBV7-9 to TRBJ2-7, with D tentatively TRBD2 (7 bases). There are 13 residues in the CDR3. CDR1 and CDR2 from the germline V gene are SEHNR and FQNEAQ (reference sequence). V was shortened by 8 bases and J by 3 bases, with 14 bases between the two germline ends. Filled out from reference TRBV7-9 and TRBJ2-7, the complete variable domain reads DTGVSQNPRHKITKRGQNVTFRCDPISEHNRLYWYRQTLGQGPEFLTYFQNEAQLEKSRLLSDRFSAERPKGSFSTLEIQRTEQGDSAMYLCASAGRGDYEQYFGPGTRLTVT.